These 8 T cell receptor beta chains were all obtained from the same sample, sequenced in a study of vaccination and CD4 T cells after COVID-19. Their antigen targets remain unknown. Documented treatment: roughly ten-day PBMC culture with coronavirus spike peptide pools or control peptides (ViraFEST assay). An Oncomine TCR Beta short-read assay was used to sequence the DNA from cultured CD4+ T cells. In TCRdb, the PCR reads were re-called with MiXCR into one record per CDR3 protein. The sample yields around 15,000 distinct CDR3 sequences, 30% seen once. The material sequenced was cultured CD4+ T cells from blood. Receptor source: a human donor with COVID-19.

The chain employs TRBV5-1 and TRBJ2-7, with 12 bases identical to TRBD1. J lost 5 bases, V lost 6 bases, and 9 bases had no gene match. This CDR3 has 15 residues. CDR1 is SGHRS, CDR2 YFSETQ, per germline. The CDR3 sequence: CASTLMGQGAHEQYF. Here the CDR3 DNA reads TGCGCCAGCACCCTTATGGGACAGGGGGCTCACGAGCAGTACTTC.

Turning to this clonotype: The junction departs from germline at one end; a sequencing error may be responsible. The rearrangement joins TRBV14 to TRBJ2-4; D not certain. CDR3 length: 13 amino acids. The germline CDR1 and CDR2 sequences are SGHDN and FVKESK. The CDR3 nucleotides are TGTGCCAGCAGCCAAACGGGTTCGAGACTCCTGGACTTC. Its protein product is CASSQTGSRLLDF.

The chain is built from TRBV7-3 and TRBJ1-1, with 7 bases that match TRBD1. Looked up from germline, CDR1 is SGHTA and CDR2 is FQGTGA. With V trimmed by 5 bases and J by 1 base, 7 bases remained unmatched. The CDR3 is 15 amino acids. The CDR3 DNA sequence: TGTGCCAGCAGCGCCCAGGGGGGTTCGAACACTGAAGCTTTCTTT. Translated: CASSAQGGSNTEAFF.

V is TRBV4-1 and J is TRBJ2-4; D may match TRBD1 or TRBD2 (5 bases each). Germline V gene lookup returns CDR1 MGHRA and CDR2 YSYEKL. The CDR3 covers 16 residues. V dropped 0 bases and J dropped 6 bases, with 15 bases sitting between them. CDR3: CASSQDNGAGANIQYF. As DNA, the CDR3 is TGCGCCAGCAGCCAAGATAACGGGGCAGGAGCAAACATTCAGTACTTC.

The chain links TRBV2 to TRBJ2-2, with TRBD2 identical over 10 bases. Germline V gene sequence: CDR1 SNHLY, CDR2 FYNNEI. J gave up 0 bases and V 4 bases, and 5 bases lay outside the gene matches. The CDR3 extends over 17 amino acids. DNA of the CDR3: TGTGCCAGCAGTGCAGATAGCGGGGGGCCGAACACCGGGGAGCTGTTTTTT. Its translation is CASSADSGGPNTGELFF. The variable domain in full, completed from reference TRBV2 and TRBJ2-2, reads EPEVTQTPSHQVTQMGQEVILRCVPISNHLYFYWYRQILGQKVEFLVSFYNNEISEKSEIFDDQFSVERPDGSNFTLKIRSTKLEDSAMYFCASSADSGGPNTGELFFGEGSRLTVL.

The chain has TRBV7-9 and TRBJ2-2; TRBD1 might be the D (6 bases). In germline, CDR1 is SEHNR, CDR2 FQNEAQ (reference sequence). CDR3 length equals 18 residues. Trimming left V 4 bases short and J 6 bases short, with 24 bases between. CDR3 region: CASSSQGRRQIGAGELFF. CDR3 sequence (DNA): TGTGCCAGCAGCTCTCAGGGGAGAAGACAGATAGGAGCCGGGGAGCTGTTTTTT.

This clonotype qualifies as medium-sized. This chain links TRBV7-2 with TRBJ2-7; D gene uncertain. This CDR3 comprises 14 residues. CDR1 and CDR2 from the germline V gene are SGHTA and FQGNSA. V lost 3 bases, J lost 0 bases, and 9 bases lay in between. In DNA, the CDR3 is TGTGCCAGCAGCTTCGGCAGTAGCTCCTACGAGCAGTACTTC. Translated: CASSFGSSSYEQYF.

By its share, this clonotype is medium-sized. The rearrangement links TRBV20-1 to TRBJ2-4, with D perhaps TRBD2 (6 bases). CDR1 and CDR2 from the germline V gene are DFQATT and SNEGSKA (reference sequence). The CDR3 length is 12 residues. This CDR3 reads CSAAGGRDIQYF. The CDR3 nucleotides are TGCAGCGCCGCCGGGGGTCGGGACATTCAGTACTTC.